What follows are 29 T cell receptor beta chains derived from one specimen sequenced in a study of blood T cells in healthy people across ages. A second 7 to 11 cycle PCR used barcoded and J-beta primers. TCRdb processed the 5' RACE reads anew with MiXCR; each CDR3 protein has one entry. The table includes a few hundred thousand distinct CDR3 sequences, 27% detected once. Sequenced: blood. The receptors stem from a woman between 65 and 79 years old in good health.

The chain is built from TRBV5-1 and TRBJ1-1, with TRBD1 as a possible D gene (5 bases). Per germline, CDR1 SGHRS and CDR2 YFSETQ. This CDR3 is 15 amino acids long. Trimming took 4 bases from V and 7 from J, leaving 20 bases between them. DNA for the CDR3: TGCGCCAGCAGCCCGGTCGCAGGATGGAGGGGTGAAGCTTTCTTT. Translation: CASSPVAGWRGEAFF.

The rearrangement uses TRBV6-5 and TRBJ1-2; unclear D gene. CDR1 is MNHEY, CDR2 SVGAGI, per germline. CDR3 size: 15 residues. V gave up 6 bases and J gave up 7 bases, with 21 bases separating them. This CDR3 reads CASSPIPGYLSGYTF. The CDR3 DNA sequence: TGTGCCAGCAGCCCCATCCCGGGATACCTCAGTGGCTACACCTTC.

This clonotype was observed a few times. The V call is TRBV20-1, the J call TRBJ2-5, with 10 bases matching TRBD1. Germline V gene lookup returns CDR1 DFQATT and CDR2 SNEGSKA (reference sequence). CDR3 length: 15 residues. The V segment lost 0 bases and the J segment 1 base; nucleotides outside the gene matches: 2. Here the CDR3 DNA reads TGCAGTGCTAGAGACCGGGACAGGGGCCAAGAGACCCAGTACTTC. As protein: CSARDRDRGQETQYF.

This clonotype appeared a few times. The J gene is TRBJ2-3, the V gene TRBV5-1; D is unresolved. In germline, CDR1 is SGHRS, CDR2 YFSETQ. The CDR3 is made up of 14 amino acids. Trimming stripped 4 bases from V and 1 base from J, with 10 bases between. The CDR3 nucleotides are TGCGCCAGCAGCGTCGCCCAGGGCACAGATACGCAGTATTTT. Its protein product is CASSVAQGTDTQYF.

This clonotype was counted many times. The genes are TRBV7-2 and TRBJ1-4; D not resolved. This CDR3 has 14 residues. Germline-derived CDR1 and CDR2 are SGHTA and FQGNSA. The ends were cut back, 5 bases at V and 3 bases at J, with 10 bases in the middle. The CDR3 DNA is TGTGCCAGCAGCCCTTCTCGGGCTAATGAAAAACTGTTTTTT. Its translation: CASSPSRANEKLFF.

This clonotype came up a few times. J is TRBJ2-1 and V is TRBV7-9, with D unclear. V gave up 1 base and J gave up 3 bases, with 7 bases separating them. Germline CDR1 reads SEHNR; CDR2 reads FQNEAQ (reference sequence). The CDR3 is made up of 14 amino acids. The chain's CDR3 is CASSLGPSYNEQFF. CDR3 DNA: TGTGCCAGCAGCTTAGGACCCAGCTACAATGAGCAGTTCTTC.

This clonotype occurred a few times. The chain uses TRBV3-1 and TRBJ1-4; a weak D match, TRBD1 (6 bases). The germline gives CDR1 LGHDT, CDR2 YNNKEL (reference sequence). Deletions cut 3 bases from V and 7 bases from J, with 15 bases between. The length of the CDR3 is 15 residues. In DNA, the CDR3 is TGTGCCAGCAGCCACGTTCGGGGGCAGAGTGAAAAACTGTTTTTT. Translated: CASSHVRGQSEKLFF.

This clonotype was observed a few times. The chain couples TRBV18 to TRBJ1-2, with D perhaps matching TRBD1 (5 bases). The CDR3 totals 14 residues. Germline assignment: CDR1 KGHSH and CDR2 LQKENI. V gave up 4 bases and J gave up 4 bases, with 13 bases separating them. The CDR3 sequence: CASSLGTSAYGYTF. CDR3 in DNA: TGTGCCAGCTCACTTGGGACGTCCGCCTATGGCTACACCTTC. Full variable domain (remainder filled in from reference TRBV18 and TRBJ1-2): NAGVMQNPRHLVRRRGQEARLRCSPMKGHSHVYWYRQLPEEGLKFMVYLQKENIIDESGMPKERFSAEFPKEGPSILRIQQVVRGDSAAYFCASSLGTSAYGYTFGSGTRLTVV.

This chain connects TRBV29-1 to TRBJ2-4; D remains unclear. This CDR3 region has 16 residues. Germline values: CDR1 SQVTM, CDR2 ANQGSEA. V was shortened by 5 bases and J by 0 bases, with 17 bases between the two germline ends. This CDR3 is CSVFLRANGAKNIQYF. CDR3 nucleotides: TGCAGCGTTTTCCTTCGGGCAAATGGAGCCAAAAACATTCAGTACTTC.

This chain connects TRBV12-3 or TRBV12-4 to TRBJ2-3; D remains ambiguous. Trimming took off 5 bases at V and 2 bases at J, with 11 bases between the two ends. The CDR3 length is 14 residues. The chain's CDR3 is CASSPDWITDTQYF. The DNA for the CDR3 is TGTGCCAGCAGTCCCGACTGGATCACAGATACGCAGTATTTT.

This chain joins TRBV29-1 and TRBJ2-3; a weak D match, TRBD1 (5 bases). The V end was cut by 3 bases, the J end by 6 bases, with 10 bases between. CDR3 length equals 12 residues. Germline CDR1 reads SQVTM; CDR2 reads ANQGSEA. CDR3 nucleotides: TGCAGCGTTGACCAGGGTGAGGATACGCAGTATTTT. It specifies CSVDQGEDTQYF.

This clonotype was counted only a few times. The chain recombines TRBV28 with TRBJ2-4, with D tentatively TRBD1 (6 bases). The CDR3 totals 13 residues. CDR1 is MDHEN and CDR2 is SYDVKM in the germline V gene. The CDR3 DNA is TGTGGCACAGGGCGGGTGGCCAAAAACATTCAGTACTTC. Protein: CGTGRVAKNIQYF.

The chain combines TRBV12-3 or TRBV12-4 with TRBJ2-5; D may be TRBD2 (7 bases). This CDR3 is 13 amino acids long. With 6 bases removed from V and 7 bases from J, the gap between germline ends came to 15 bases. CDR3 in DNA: TGTGCCAGCAGCCAGGGGAGGGTGTGGACCCAGTACTTC. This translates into CASSQGRVWTQYF.

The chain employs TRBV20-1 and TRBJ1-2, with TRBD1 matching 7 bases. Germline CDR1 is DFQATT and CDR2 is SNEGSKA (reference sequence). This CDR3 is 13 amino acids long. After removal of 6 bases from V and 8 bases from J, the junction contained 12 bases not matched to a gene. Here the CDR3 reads CSAPPRRGQGYTF. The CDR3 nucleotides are TGCAGTGCCCCGCCTAGGAGGGGGCAAGGCTACACCTTC.

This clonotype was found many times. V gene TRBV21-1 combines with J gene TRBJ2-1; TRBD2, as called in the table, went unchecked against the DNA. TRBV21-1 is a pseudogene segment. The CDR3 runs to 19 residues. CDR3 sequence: CASSPQHHPAGGCTREQFF. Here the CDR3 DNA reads TGTGCCAGCAGCCCTCAGCACCACCCTGCGGGGGGGTGTACAAGGGAGCAGTTCTTC.

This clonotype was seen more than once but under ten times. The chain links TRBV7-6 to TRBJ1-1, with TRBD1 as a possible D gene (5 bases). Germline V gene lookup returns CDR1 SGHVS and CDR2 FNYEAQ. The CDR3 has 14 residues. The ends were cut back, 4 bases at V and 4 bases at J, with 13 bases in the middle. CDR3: CASSSYRYSTEAFF. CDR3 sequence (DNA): TGTGCCAGCAGCTCCTACAGGTATAGCACTGAAGCTTTCTTT.

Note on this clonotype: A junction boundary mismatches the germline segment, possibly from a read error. CDR3 coding DNA: TGCAGTGCTATGCCCGCAGGAAATCCTAACTATGACTACACCTTC. It encodes CSAMPAGNPNYDYTF. J is TRBJ1-2 and V is TRBV20-1; no clear D. This CDR3 contains 15 residues. Germline V gives CDR1 DFQATT, CDR2 SNEGSKA (reference sequence).

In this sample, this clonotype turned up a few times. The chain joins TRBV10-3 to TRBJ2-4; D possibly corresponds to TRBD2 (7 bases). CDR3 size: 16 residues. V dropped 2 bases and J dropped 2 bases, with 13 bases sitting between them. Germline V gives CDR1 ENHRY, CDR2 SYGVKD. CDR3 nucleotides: TGTGCCATCAGTGAGGGGGGGGGCGCAACCAAAAACATTCAGTACTTC. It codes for CAISEGGGATKNIQYF.

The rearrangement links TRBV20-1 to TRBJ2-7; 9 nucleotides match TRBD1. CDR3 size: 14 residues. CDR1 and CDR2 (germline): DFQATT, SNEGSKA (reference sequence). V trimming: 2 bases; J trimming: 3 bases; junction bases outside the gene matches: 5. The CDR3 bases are TGCAGTGCTAGATGGGACAGGGACATCTACGAGCAGTACTTC. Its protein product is CSARWDRDIYEQYF.

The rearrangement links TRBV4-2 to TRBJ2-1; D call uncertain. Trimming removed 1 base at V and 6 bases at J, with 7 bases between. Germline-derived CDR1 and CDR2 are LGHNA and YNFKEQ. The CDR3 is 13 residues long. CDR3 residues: CASSQVDVNEQFF. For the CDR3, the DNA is TGTGCCAGCAGCCAAGTTGACGTCAATGAGCAGTTCTTC.

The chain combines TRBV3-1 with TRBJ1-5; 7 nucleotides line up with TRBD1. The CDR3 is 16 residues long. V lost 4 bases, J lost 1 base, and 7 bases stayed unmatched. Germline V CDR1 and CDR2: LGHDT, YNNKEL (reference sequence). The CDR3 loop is CASSPDPGQSNQPQHF. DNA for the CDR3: TGTGCCAGCAGCCCCGACCCGGGACAGAGCAATCAGCCCCAGCATTTT.

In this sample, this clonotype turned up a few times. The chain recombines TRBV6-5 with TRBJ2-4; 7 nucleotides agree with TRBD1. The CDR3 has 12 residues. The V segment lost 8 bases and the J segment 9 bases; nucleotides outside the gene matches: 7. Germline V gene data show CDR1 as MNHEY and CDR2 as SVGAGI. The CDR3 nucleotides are TGTGCCAGCGGCGACTACAGGGGCATTCAGTACTTC. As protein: CASGDYRGIQYF.

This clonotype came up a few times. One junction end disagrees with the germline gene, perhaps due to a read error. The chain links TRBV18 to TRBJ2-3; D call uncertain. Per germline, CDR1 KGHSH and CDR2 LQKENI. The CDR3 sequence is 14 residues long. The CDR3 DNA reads TGTGCCAGCTCACCATTGGCGAATGCAGATACACAGTATTTT. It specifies CASSPLANADTQYF.

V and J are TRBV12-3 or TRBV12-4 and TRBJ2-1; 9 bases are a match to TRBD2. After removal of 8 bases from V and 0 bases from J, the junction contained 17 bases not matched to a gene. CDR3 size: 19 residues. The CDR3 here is CASQSLGVAGASSYNEQFF. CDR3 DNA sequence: TGTGCCAGCCAATCTCTGGGGGTAGCGGGGGCAAGCTCCTACAATGAGCAGTTCTTC.

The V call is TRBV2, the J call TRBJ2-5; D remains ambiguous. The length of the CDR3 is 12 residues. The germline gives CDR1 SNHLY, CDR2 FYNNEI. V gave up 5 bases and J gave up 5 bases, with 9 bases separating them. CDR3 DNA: TGTGCCAGCAGTCTTTACTTGGAGACCCAGTACTTC. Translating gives CASSLYLETQYF.

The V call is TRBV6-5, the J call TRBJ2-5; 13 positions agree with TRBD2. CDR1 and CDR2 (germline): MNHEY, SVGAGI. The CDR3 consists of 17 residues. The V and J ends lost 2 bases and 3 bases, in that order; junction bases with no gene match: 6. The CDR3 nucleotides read TGTGCCAGCAGTTACACCTGGACTAGCGGGGGAAAAGAGACCCAGTACTTC. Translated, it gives CASSYTWTSGGKETQYF.

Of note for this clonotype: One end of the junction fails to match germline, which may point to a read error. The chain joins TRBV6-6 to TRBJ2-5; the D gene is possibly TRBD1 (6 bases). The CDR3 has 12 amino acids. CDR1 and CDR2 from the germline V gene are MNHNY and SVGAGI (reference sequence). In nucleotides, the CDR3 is TGTGCCAGCAGACCCGACAGGCCCGTCGCTCACTTC. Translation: CASRPDRPVAHF.

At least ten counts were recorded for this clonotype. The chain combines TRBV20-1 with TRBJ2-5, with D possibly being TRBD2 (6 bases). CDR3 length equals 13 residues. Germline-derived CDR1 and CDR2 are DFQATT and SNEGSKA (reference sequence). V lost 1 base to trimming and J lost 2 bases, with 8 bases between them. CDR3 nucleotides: TGCAGTGCTAGAGGGGGGACTCAAGAGACCCAGTACTTC. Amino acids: CSARGGTQETQYF.

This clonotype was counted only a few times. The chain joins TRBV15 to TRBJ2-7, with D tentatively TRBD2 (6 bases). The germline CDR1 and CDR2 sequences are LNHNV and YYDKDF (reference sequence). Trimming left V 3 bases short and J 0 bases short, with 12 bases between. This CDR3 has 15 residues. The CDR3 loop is CATSREGRTSYEQYF. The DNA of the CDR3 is TGTGCCACCAGCAGGGAGGGACGTACCTCCTACGAGCAGTACTTC.